This passage covers 18 T cell receptor beta chains from one sample sequenced in a study of blood T cell repertoires in COVID-19. The method was immunoSEQ multiplex PCR; TCRdb's version includes in-frame clones alone and lacks a portion of them. This repertoire shows about 350,000 clones, 91% found once; its top ten account for around 3.3%. Sequenced material: peripheral blood. The source is a woman younger than 30 who had recovered from COVID-19.

The chain joins TRBV18 to TRBJ1-2; TRBD1 matches at 9 bases. The V and J ends lost 5 bases and 3 bases, in that order; junction bases with no gene match: 7. Germline CDR1 KGHSH, CDR2 LQKENI. The CDR3 spans 15 residues. The CDR3 DNA reads as TGTGCCAGCTCAACGGGGACAGGGTTGGACTATGGCTACACCTTC. The encoded protein is CASSTGTGLDYGYTF.

The chain links TRBV10-3 to TRBJ2-3; 10 bases fit TRBD2. The junction had 9 bases not matched to a gene; V was cut back by 3 bases and J by 6 bases. The CDR3 length is 16 residues. Germline V gene sequence: CDR1 ENHRY, CDR2 SYGVKD. The DNA for the CDR3 is TGTGCCATCAGTGATTATACTAGCGGGACACCGGATACGCAGTATTTT. Translating it yields CAISDYTSGTPDTQYF.

The chain couples TRBV7-9 to TRBJ2-3; D ambiguous. In germline, CDR1 is SEHNR, CDR2 FQNEAQ (reference sequence). CDR3 length equals 14 residues. Trimming took off 3 bases at V and 3 bases at J, with 10 bases between the two ends. The CDR3 sequence: CASSLIGATDTQYF. The CDR3 DNA follows: TGTGCCAGCAGCTTGATCGGAGCAACAGATACGCAGTATTTT.

The DNA of the CDR3 is TGTGCCAGCACCCAGATCCCCCCCGGGGAGCTGTTTTTT. It is translated as CASTQIPPGELFF. This chain uses TRBV27 with TRBJ2-2; D ambiguous. CDR1 and CDR2 from the germline V gene are MNHEY and SMNVEV (reference sequence). The CDR3 is 13 amino acids. Trimming stripped 7 bases from V and 6 bases from J, with 12 bases between.

The rearrangement links TRBV6-2 or TRBV6-3 to TRBJ2-5, with 15 bases aligning to TRBD2. Germline V lookup: CDR1 MNHEY, CDR2 SVGEGT. The junction had 8 bases not matched to a gene; V was cut back by 2 bases and J by 4 bases. The CDR3 covers 18 residues. Written as DNA, the CDR3 is TGTGCCAGCAGTTACCAGCCGGGACTAGCGGGAGGCCGAGAGACCCAGTACTTC. It yields the protein CASSYQPGLAGGRETQYF.

The V and J genes are TRBV19 and TRBJ2-5; weak D call: TRBD1 (6 bases). The CDR3 has 13 residues. The V end was cut by 5 bases, the J end by 2 bases, with 9 bases between. Germline loops: CDR1 LNHDA, CDR2 SQIVND (reference sequence). CDR3 region: CASSATGQETQYF. CDR3 DNA: TGTGCCAGTAGTGCGACAGGACAAGAGACCCAGTACTTC.

CDR3 protein: CASSQVGTDRWMAKLFF. CDR3 bases: TGTGCCAGCAGCCAAGTCGGTACGGACAGGTGGATGGCGAAACTGTTTTTT. J is TRBJ1-4 and V is TRBV14, with 7 bases matching TRBD1. J was trimmed by 11 bases and V by 1 base; bases with no gene match: 16. CDR3 size: 17 residues. CDR1 SGHDN and CDR2 FVKESK come from the germline V gene.

The chain links TRBV19 to TRBJ2-3; TRBD2 is a possible D gene (6 bases). The V end lost 5 bases, the J end lost 1 base, and 13 bases lay between the germline ends. The CDR3 runs 15 residues. Germline V lookup: CDR1 LNHDA, CDR2 SQIVND (reference sequence). The CDR3: CASSVLAHGTDTQYF. The CDR3 region has the DNA TGTGCCAGTAGTGTTCTAGCGCACGGCACAGATACGCAGTATTTT. Drawing the rest from reference TRBV19 and TRBJ2-3, the complete variable domain is DGGITQSPKYLFRKEGQNVTLSCEQNLNHDAMYWYRQDPGQGLRLIYYSQIVNDFQKGDIAEGYSVSREKKESFPLTVTSAQKNPTAFYLCASSVLAHGTDTQYFGPGTRLTVL.

V gene TRBV4-3 combines with J gene TRBJ1-4; 10 bases agree with TRBD1. The CDR3 loop spans 17 amino acids. Germline V gene sequence: CDR1 LGHNA, CDR2 YSLEER. V shed 0 bases, J shed 7 bases, and the junction held 8 bases outside the gene matches. The CDR3 DNA reads as TGCGCCAGCAGCCAAGATGGATGGGGACAGGGGATTGAAAAACTGTTTTTT. Translated: CASSQDGWGQGIEKLFF.

This chain uses TRBV29-1 with TRBJ1-3, with D unclear. V was shortened by 2 bases and J by 0 bases, with 8 bases between the two germline ends. CDR1 and CDR2 (germline): SQVTM, ANQGSEA. This CDR3 comprises 14 residues. CDR3 region: CSVELVSSGNTIYF. CDR3 nucleotides: TGCAGCGTTGAATTAGTTAGCTCTGGAAACACCATATATTTT.

The chain links TRBV25-1 to TRBJ2-3, with 7 bases fitting TRBD2. After removal of 6 bases from V and 3 bases from J, the junction contained 12 bases not matched to a gene. Germline V gives CDR1 MGHDK, CDR2 SYGVNS. CDR3 length: 16 residues. CDR3 loop: CASRGMSGKGTDTQYF. CDR3 in DNA: TGTGCCAGCAGGGGGATGAGCGGGAAGGGTACAGATACGCAGTATTTT.

CDR3 loop: CASSKATTGFRGAVF. The CDR3 nucleotides read TGTGCCAGCAGCAAAGCGACGACAGGGTTTAGGGGAGCTGTTTTT. V and J are TRBV21-1 and TRBJ2-2; TRBD1 is taken as the D call from the table, unchecked against the DNA. TRBV21-1 is described as a pseudogene. The CDR3 contains 15 residues.

The chain employs TRBV24-1 and TRBJ2-2; 8 nucleotides agree with TRBD2. The CDR3 sequence is 18 residues long. CDR1 is KGHDR and CDR2 is SFDVKD in the germline V gene. The V segment lost 0 bases and the J segment 4 bases; nucleotides outside the gene matches: 9. CDR3 sequence reads: CATSDLRGGTRTTGELFF. CDR3 nucleotide sequence: TGTGCCACCAGTGATTTGAGGGGCGGGACTAGGACCACCGGGGAGCTGTTTTTT.

In this sample, this clone turned up a few times. The chain combines TRBV11-3 with TRBJ2-7; D is ambiguous. The germline V gene encodes CDR1 SGHNT and CDR2 YENEEA. Trimming took off 5 bases at V and 2 bases at J, with 10 bases between the two ends. The CDR3 consists of 13 residues. DNA for the CDR3: TGTGCCAGCAGCCGCATCGACACCTACGAGCAGTACGTC. Its translation: CASSRIDTYEQYV.

This clone was observed once. This chain connects TRBV19 to TRBJ2-1, with 11 bases fitting TRBD2. The V and J ends lost 6 bases and 3 bases, in that order; junction bases with no gene match: 13. This CDR3 spans 18 amino acids. The germline gives CDR1 LNHDA, CDR2 SQIVND (reference sequence). CDR3 loop: CASSPTGTSGGGYNEQFF. CDR3 nucleotides: TGTGCCAGTAGCCCAACCGGGACTAGCGGAGGGGGCTACAATGAGCAGTTCTTC.

This sequence joins TRBV3-1 (or the pseudogene TRBV3-2) and TRBJ2-7; maybe TRBD1 (5 bases). V was clipped by 3 bases and J by 0 bases, with 9 bases between them. The CDR3 totals 14 residues. Germline CDR1 and CDR2: LGHDT and YNNKEL (reference sequence). CDR3 protein: CASSQGLGSYEQYV. The DNA for the CDR3 is TGTGCCAGCAGCCAGGGGCTTGGCTCCTACGAGCAGTACGTC.

This chain uses TRBV10-2 with TRBJ2-7; 7 positions match TRBD2. The CDR3 is 14 amino acids. Unmatched junction bases numbered 12, after V lost 6 bases and J lost 7 bases. Germline V gene sequence: CDR1 WSHSY, CDR2 SAAADI. CDR3 amino acids: CASRGGVGTREQYV. In DNA form, the CDR3 reads TGCGCCAGCAGGGGGGGGGTTGGGACGAGGGAGCAGTACGTC.

V and J are TRBV11-3 and TRBJ2-3; tentative D call: TRBD1 (5 bases). CDR1 is SGHNT and CDR2 is YENEEA in the germline V gene. This CDR3 region has 14 residues. Trimming cost V 4 bases and J 1 base, with 9 bases left between them. CDR3 region: CASSSSRGTDTQYF. CDR3 coding DNA: TGTGCCAGCAGCTCCTCCAGGGGCACAGATACGCAGTATTTT.